A selection of T cell receptor beta chains follows, all from one sample in a study of T cell changes during pregnancy in multiple sclerosis. The data were produced by immunoSEQ multiplex PCR, yet TCRdb's version contains in-frame clones alone and is incomplete. The top ten clones hold approximately 2.8% of a sample with around 53,000 clones, over 85% of them seen once. The source material was CD8+ T cells from peripheral blood mononuclear cells, sampled before pregnancy. The receptors were gathered from a female donor with multiple sclerosis, enrolled in a pregnancy study. Both conserved end residues are part of each CDR3. Each record gives: J gene, clone size, D gene, V gene, CDR3 DNA, CDR3 protein. D genes are given only for firm matches. Clone size is stated in some rows and not others, as once, few, many or a class when expanded.

TRBJ1-1 | NA | NA | TRBV9 | TGTGCCAGCAGCGTGGCAGAGAACACTGAAGCTTTCTTT | CASSVAENTEAFF
TRBJ1-1 | NA | NA | TRBV7-2 | TGTGCCAGCAGCTCCATGAACACTGAAGCTTTCTTT | CASSSMNTEAFF
TRBJ2-3 | NA | TRBD1 | TRBV28 | TGTGCCAGCAGCCTTTGGACAGGCCCAGATACGCAGTATTTT | CASSLWTGPDTQYF
TRBJ1-5 | medium-sized | TRBD1 | TRBV6-1 | TGTGCCAGCACAGGGGACAGGGTGAGCAATCAGCCCCAGCATTTT | CASTGDRVSNQPQHF
TRBJ2-7 | NA | TRBD1 | TRBV6-5 | TGTGCCACTGGGACAGCCTACGAGCAGTACTTC | CATGTAYEQYF
TRBJ2-2 | NA | NA | TRBV7-3 | TGTGCCAGCAGCTTAGAGGTGGCCGGGGAGCTGTTTTTT | CASSLEVAGELFF
TRBJ2-7 | NA | TRBD1 | TRBV4-1 | TGCGCCAGCAGCCAAGGTCAGGGGGTCCCCTACGAGCAGTACTTC | CASSQGQGVPYEQYF
TRBJ2-1 | NA | NA | TRBV6-5 | TGTGCCAGCAGTAGGACAGTATACAATGAGCAGTTCTTC | CASSRTVYNEQFF
TRBJ2-3 | NA | TRBD1 | TRBV7-3 | TGTGCCAGCAGCTTAACAGGGGGCTCAGCAGATACGCAGTATTTT | CASSLTGGSADTQYF
TRBJ1-2 | once | TRBD1 | TRBV13 | TGTGCCAGCAGCTTTCTCGGGACAGGGGATGGCTACACCTTC | CASSFLGTGDGYTF
TRBJ2-7 | NA | NA | TRBV19 | TGTGCCAGTAGCCAGGACACCTTTTACGAGCAGTACTTC | CASSQDTFYEQYF
TRBJ2-7 | NA | TRBD2 | TRBV27 | TGTGCCAGCAGTTTACTGGACGGGAGGTACGAGCAGTACTTC | CASSLLDGRYEQYF
TRBJ1-1 | NA | TRBD1 | TRBV27 | TGTGCCAGCAGGCTCACAGGGGGCACTGAAGCTTTCTTT | CASRLTGGTEAFF
TRBJ2-3 | NA | TRBD1 | TRBV9 | TGTGCCAGCAGCGTAGTGTGGGCAGGGGGCCCAGATACGCAGTATTTT | CASSVVWAGGPDTQYF
TRBJ1-2 | NA | NA | TRBV29-1 | TGCAGCGTTGAGGGGGACACCCGTGCAGATGGCTACACCTTC | CSVEGDTRADGYTF
TRBJ2-2 | NA | NA | TRBV27 | TGTGCCAGCAGTTCGGCTACAGGGTCCGGGGAGCTGTTTTTT | CASSSATGSGELFF
TRBJ2-2 | NA | TRBD1 | TRBV19 | TGTGCCAGTAGTTTCCCGACAGGGGATTACACCGGGGAGCTGTTTTTT | CASSFPTGDYTGELFF
TRBJ1-1 | NA | NA | TRBV6-5 | TGTGCCAGCAGTCTCCAGGGGAACACTGAAGCTTTCTTT | CASSLQGNTEAFF
TRBJ1-4 | NA | TRBD1 | TRBV9 | TGTGCCAGCAGGGGACAGGGGAATGAAAAACTGTTTTTT | CASRGQGNEKLFF
TRBJ2-3 | NA | TRBD2 | TRBV6-4 | TGTGCCAGCAGTGACGATAGCGGGACCACAGATACGCAGTATTTT | CASSDDSGTTDTQYF
TRBJ2-3 | NA | NA | TRBV9 | TGTGCCAGCAGCGGGGGCCGGACCGGGACAGATACGCAGTATTTT | CASSGGRTGTDTQYF
TRBJ1-2 | NA | NA | TRBV5-6 | TGTGCCAGCAGCTTGGGGCAGGCGTCTAACTATGGCTACACCTTC | CASSLGQASNYGYTF
TRBJ2-3 | NA | TRBD2 | TRBV10-3 | TGTGCCATCAGGCCGGCCGGCGGGGGGGTGACAGATACGCAGTATTTT | CAIRPAGGGVTDTQYF
TRBJ2-1 | once | TRBD1 | TRBV27 | TGTGCCAGCAGTCGGACAGGGGATAGGGATGAGCAGTTCTTC | CASSRTGDRDEQFF
TRBJ2-7 | NA | NA | TRBV9 | TGTGCCAGCAGCGTACCCGGGGACGAGCAGTACTTC | CASSVPGDEQYF
TRBJ1-2 | NA | TRBD1 | TRBV10-1 | TGCGCCAGCAGCCGGGACAGGGGGCTCTATGGCTACACCTTC | CASSRDRGLYGYTF
TRBJ2-1 | NA | NA | TRBV12-5 | TGTGCTAGTGGTTTTCTAATCGGCGGGGGCCAGCACAATGAGCAGTTCTTC | CASGFLIGGGQHNEQFF
TRBJ2-1 | NA | NA | TRBV11-3 | TGTGCCAGCAGCCAAAAAGACAGCGAGCAGTTCTTC | CASSQKDSEQFF
TRBJ1-1 | once | NA | TRBV4-3 | TGCGCCAGCAGCCAAGGTACGGGGGGCCCTGAAGCTTTCTTT | CASSQGTGGPEAFF
TRBJ2-7 | NA | TRBD2 | TRBV10-3 | TGTGCCATCAGGGAGCGGGAGCTAGCGGGGGGGAGTCTCGAGCAGTACTTC | CAIRERELAGGSLEQYF
TRBJ2-7 | NA | NA | TRBV11-3 | TGTGCCAGCAGCCCCCAGGGTGTTGGGGACGAGCAGTACTTC | CASSPQGVGDEQYF
TRBJ2-5 | NA | TRBD2 | TRBV2 | TGTGCCAGCAGTGAAGGGCTAGCGGTTTACCAAGAGACCCAGTACTTC | CASSEGLAVYQETQYF
TRBJ1-2 | NA | TRBD1 | TRBV5-4 | TGTGCCAGCAGTTTGGGGACAGGGAAGGAGGGCTACACCTTC | CASSLGTGKEGYTF
TRBJ2-7 | NA | TRBD1 | TRBV19 | TGTGCCAGTAGTTGGGGACAGGGAGCCTACGAGCAGTACTTC | CASSWGQGAYEQYF
TRBJ1-2 | NA | NA | TRBV30 | TGTGCCTGGAAGGGGGTGGCAAACGGAAAACTTAACTATGGCTACACCTTC | CAWKGVANGKLNYGYTF
TRBJ2-5 | NA | NA | TRBV2 | TGTGCCAGCAGGGGGCGGCAGGGGTTCGGGAAGACCCAGTACTTC | CASRGRQGFGKTQYF
TRBJ2-5 | NA | TRBD2 | TRBV7-8 | TGTGCCAGCAGCGCGGGACTAGCGGGGGCCTTACAAGAGACCCAGTACTTC | CASSAGLAGALQETQYF
TRBJ2-1 | NA | TRBD1 | TRBV11-3 | TGTGCCAGCAGCCCCCGGACAGGGGGGAACAATGAGCAGTTCTTC | CASSPRTGGNNEQFF
TRBJ2-3 | NA | TRBD1 | TRBV6-5 | TGTGCCAGCAGCCCCAGGGACAGGGTTGCAGATACGCAGTATTTT | CASSPRDRVADTQYF
TRBJ1-1 | NA | NA | TRBV2 | TGTGCCAGCAGAGTAAAGACAGCCATGAACACTGAAGCTTTCTTT | CASRVKTAMNTEAFF
TRBJ2-5 | NA | NA | TRBV11-2 | TGTGCCAGCAGCCCTCTGGGGGGTAGGGAGACCCAGTACTTC | CASSPLGGRETQYF
TRBJ2-7 | NA | TRBD2 | TRBV4-3 | TGCGCCAGCAGCCAAGGGCTAGCGGGGGAGTTGTACGAGCAGTACTTC | CASSQGLAGELYEQYF
TRBJ2-2 | NA | NA | TRBV9 | TGTGCCAGCAGCGACTGGGGAGAGCAGCCCGGGGAGCTGTTTTTT | CASSDWGEQPGELFF
TRBJ2-7 | NA | NA | TRBV7-8 | TGTGCCAGCAGCTCAACAGGGCTCCACGAGCAGTACTTC | CASSSTGLHEQYF
TRBJ1-2 | NA | NA | TRBV6-6 | TGTGCCAGCAGTTACCCCGGGACATATGGCTACACCTTC | CASSYPGTYGYTF
TRBJ1-2 | few | NA | TRBV7-2 | TGTGCCAGCAGCTTTGGACAGCCCTATGGCTACACCTTC | CASSFGQPYGYTF
TRBJ1-4 | NA | NA | TRBV7-6 | TGTGCCAGCAGCTTAGTTGGCGGGATGACAACTAATGAAAAACTGTTTTTT | CASSLVGGMTTNEKLFF
TRBJ2-2 | once | TRBD1 | TRBV5-1 | TGCGCCAGCACCCCCCGGGGACAGGGGGTTTCCGGGGAGCTGTTTTTT | CASTPRGQGVSGELFF
TRBJ1-6 | NA | NA | TRBV7-2 | TGTGCCAGCAGCCGGACAGCTAATTCACCCCTCCACTTT | CASSRTANSPLHF
TRBJ1-1 | NA | TRBD1 | TRBV2 | TGTGCCAGCAGTCGGACAGGGGCCAGCCTCATGAACACTGAAGCTTTCTTT | CASSRTGASLMNTEAFF
TRBJ1-1 | once | NA | TRBV7-2 | TGTGCCAGCAGCTTTGGGGTAAGCTCAGGGGCTTTCTTT | CASSFGVSSGAFF